This T cell receptor (beta chain) was obtained from a study of blood T cell repertoires in COVID-19. Study-wide background: In each case, the material was cDNA or gDNA derived from T cells, B-cell-depleted T cells, or PBMCs.

Assay: immunoSEQ multiplex PCR; the TCRdb copy retains only in-frame clones and omits some. This table has about 320,000 clones, roughly nine tenths appearing once. Germline V gives CDR1 MNHEY, CDR2 SVGAGI. Trimming removed 6 bases from V and 0 bases from J, with 11 bases in between. The CDR3 spans 15 residues. Across 24 US areas, participants ranged in age from about 18 to 90 years. The sequenced sample was PBMCs or T cells enriched from blood (not recorded which). This clonotype was obtained from a young woman who had recovered from COVID-19. The chain carries TRBV6-5 and TRBJ2-2; D gene unclear. CDR3 bases: TGTGCCAGCAGACAGATGAGACCGAACACCGGGGAGCTGTTTTTT. Its translation: CASRQMRPNTGELFF.